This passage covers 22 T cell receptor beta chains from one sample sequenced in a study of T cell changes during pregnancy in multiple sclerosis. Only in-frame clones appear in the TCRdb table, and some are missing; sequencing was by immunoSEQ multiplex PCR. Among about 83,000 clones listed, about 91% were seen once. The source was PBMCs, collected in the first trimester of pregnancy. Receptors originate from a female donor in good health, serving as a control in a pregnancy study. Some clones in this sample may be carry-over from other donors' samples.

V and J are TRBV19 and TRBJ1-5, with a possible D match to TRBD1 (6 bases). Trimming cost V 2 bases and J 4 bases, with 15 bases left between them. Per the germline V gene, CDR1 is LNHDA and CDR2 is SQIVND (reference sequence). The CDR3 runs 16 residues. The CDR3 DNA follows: TGTGCCAGTAGTATATTAGGGACAAGGGGAAATCAGCCCCAGCATTTT. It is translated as CASSILGTRGNQPQHF.

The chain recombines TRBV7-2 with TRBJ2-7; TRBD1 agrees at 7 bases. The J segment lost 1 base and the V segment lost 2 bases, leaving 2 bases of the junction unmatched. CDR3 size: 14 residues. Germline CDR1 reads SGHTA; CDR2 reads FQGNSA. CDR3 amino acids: CASSLRDSSYEQYF. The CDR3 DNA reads TGTGCCAGCAGCTTACGGGACAGTTCCTACGAGCAGTACTTC. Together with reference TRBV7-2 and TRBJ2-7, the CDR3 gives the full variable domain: GAGVSQSPSNKVTEKGKDVELRCDPISGHTALYWYRQSLGQGLEFLIYFQGNSAPDKSGLPSDRFSAERTGGSVSTLTIQRTQQEDSAVYLCASSLRDSSYEQYFGPGTRLTVT.

For the CDR3, the DNA is TGTGCCAGCAGAGATTATAAAACAGGGGCCGGGGAGCTGTTTTTT. Translating it yields CASRDYKTGAGELFF. The chain combines TRBV6-1 with TRBJ2-2; 7 bases map to TRBD1. The CDR3 runs 15 residues. V gave up 6 bases and J gave up 6 bases; unmatched junction bases: 10. Germline V gene data show CDR1 as MNHNS and CDR2 as SASEGT.

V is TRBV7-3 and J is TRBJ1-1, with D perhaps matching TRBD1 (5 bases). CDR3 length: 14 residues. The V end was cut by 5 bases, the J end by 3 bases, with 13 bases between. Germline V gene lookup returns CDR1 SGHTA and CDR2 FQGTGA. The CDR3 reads CASSTRGGDTEAFF. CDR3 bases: TGTGCCAGCAGCACACGGGGGGGTGACACTGAAGCTTTCTTT.

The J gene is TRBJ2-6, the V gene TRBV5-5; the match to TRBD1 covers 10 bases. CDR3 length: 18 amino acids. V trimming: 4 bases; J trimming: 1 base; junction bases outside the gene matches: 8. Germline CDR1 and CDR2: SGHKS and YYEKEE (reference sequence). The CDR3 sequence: CASSASGTGVSGANVLTF. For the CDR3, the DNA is TGTGCCAGCAGCGCATCCGGGACAGGGGTGTCTGGGGCCAACGTCCTGACTTTC.

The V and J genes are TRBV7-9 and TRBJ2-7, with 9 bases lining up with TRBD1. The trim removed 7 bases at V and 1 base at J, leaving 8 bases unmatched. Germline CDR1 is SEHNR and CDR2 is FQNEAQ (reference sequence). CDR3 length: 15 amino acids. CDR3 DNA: TGTGCCAGCACCAACCCAGGACAGGGGTCCTACGAGCAGTACTTC. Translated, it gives CASTNPGQGSYEQYF.

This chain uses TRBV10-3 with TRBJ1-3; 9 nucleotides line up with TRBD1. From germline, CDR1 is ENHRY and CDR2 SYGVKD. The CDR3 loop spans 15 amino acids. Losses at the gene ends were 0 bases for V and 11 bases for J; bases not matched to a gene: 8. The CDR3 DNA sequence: TGTGCCATCAGTGAGTCGACGGGACAGGGAGTCTCCATATATTTT. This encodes CAISESTGQGVSIYF.

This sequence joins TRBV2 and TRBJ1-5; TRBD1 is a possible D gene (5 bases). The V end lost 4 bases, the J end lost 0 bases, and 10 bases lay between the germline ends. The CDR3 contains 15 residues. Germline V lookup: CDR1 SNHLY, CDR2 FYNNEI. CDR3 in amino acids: CASSVAGYSNQPQHF. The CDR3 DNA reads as TGTGCCAGCAGTGTCGCAGGGTATAGCAATCAGCCCCAGCATTTT.

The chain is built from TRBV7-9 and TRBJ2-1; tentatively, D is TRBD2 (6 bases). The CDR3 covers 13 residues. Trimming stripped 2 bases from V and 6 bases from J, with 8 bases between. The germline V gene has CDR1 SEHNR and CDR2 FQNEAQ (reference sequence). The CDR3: CASSLIGGNEQFF. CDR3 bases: TGTGCCAGCAGCTTAATCGGGGGCAATGAGCAGTTCTTC.

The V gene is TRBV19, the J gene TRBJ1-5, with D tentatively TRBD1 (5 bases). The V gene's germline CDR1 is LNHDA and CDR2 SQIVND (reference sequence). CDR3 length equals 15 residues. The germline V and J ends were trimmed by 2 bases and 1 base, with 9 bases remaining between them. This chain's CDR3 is CASSIQGVSNQPQHF. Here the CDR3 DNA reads TGTGCCAGTAGTATACAAGGGGTGAGCAATCAGCCCCAGCATTTT.

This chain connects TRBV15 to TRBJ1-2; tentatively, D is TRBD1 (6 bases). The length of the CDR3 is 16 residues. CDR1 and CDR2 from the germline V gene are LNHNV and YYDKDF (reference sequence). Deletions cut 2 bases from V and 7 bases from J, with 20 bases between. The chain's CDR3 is CATSRQTGTQGGGYTF. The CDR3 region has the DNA TGTGCCACCAGCAGACAAACCGGGACACAAGGCGGTGGCTACACCTTC.

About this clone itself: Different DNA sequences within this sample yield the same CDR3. CDR3 DNA: TGTGCCAGCAGTTCGGGACAGGGAGGGGGCTACACCTTC. Translated: CASSSGQGGGYTF. The chain combines TRBV28 with TRBJ1-2, with 9 bases matching TRBD1. Germline trimming cut 4 bases from V and 8 bases from J; bases unmatched to any gene: 5. The CDR3 totals 13 residues. The germline gives CDR1 MDHEN, CDR2 SYDVKM.

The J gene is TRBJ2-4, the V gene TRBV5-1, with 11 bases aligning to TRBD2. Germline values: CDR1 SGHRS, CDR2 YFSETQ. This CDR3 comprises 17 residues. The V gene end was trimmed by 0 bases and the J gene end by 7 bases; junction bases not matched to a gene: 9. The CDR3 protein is CASSLGPVAGGPNIQYF. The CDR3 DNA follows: TGCGCCAGCAGCTTGGGCCCCGTAGCGGGAGGGCCGAACATTCAGTACTTC. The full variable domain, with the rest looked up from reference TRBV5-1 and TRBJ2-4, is KAGVTQTPRYLIKTRGQQVTLSCSPISGHRSVSWYQQTPGQGLQFLFEYFSETQRNKGNFPGRFSGRQFSNSRSEMNVSTLELGDSALYLCASSLGPVAGGPNIQYFGAGTRLSVL.

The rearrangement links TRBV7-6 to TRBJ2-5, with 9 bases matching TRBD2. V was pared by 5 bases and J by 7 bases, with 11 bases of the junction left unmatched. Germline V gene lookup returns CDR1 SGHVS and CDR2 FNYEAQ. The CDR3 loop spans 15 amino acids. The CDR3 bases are TGTGCCAGCAGCATACTAGCGGGTTCGGAGGGGACCCAGTACTTC. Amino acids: CASSILAGSEGTQYF.

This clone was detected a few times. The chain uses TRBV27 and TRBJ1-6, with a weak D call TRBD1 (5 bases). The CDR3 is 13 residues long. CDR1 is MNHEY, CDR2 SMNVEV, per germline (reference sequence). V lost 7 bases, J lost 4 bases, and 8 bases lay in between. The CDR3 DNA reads TGTGCCAGCAAAGGGGATTATAATTCACCCCTCCACTTT. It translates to CASKGDYNSPLHF.

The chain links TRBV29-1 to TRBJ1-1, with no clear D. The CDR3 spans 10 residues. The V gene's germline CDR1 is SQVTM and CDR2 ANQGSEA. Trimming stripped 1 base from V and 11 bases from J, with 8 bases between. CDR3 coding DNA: TGCAGCGTTGAAGGCATGCAGGCTTTCTTT. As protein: CSVEGMQAFF.

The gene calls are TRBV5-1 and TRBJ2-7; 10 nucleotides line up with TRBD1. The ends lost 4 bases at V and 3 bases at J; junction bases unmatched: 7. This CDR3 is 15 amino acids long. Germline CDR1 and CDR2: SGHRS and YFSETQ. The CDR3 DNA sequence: TGCGCCAGCAGCCAGGGGACAGGGGATTTCTACGAGCAGTACTTC. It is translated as CASSQGTGDFYEQYF.

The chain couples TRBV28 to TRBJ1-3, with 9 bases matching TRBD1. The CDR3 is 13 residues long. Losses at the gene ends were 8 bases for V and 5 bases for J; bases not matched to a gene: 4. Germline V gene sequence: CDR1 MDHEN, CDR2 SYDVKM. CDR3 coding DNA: TGTGCCAGCTCCACAGGGGGCAGAAACACCATATATTTT. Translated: CASSTGGRNTIYF.

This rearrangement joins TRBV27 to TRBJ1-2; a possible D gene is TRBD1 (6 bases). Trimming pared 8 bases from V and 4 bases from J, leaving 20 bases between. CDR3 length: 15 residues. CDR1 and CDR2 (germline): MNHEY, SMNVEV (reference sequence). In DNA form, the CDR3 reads TGTGCCAGCTCGAAGGGCGCAAACAGGGCCTATGGCTACACCTTC. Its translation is CASSKGANRAYGYTF.

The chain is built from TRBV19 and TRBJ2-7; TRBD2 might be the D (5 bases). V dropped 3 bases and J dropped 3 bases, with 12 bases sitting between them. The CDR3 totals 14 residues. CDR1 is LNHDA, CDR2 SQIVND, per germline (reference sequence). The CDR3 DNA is TGTGCCAGTAGTATTAGATCCGAGGGCTACGAGCAGTACTTC. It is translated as CASSIRSEGYEQYF.

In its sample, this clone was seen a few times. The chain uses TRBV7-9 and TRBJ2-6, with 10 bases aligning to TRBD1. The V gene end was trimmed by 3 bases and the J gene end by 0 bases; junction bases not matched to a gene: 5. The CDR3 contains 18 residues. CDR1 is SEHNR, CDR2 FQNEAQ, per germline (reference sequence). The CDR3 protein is CASSFGTGANSGANVLTF. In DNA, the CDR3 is TGTGCCAGCAGCTTTGGGACAGGGGCTAACTCTGGGGCCAACGTCCTGACTTTC.

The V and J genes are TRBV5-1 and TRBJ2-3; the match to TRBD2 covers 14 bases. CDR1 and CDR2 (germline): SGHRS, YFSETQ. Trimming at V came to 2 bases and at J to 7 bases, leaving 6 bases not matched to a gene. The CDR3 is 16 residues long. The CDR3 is CASSLTTSGGAYTQYF. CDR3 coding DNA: TGCGCCAGCAGCTTAACGACTAGCGGGGGGGCGTATACGCAGTATTTT.